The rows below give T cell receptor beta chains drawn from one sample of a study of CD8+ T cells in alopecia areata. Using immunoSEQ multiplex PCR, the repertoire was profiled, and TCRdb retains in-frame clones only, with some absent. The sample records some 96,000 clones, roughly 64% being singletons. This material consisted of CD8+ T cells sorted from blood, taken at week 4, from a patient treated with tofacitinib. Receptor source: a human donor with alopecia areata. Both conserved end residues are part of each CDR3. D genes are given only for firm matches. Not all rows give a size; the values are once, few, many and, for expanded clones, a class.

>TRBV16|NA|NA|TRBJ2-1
CASSQYSNEQFF
TGTGCCAGCAGCCAGTACAGCAATGAGCAGTTCTTC
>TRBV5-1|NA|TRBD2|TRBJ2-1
CASSLDIGLAGGEQFF
TGCGCCAGCAGCTTAGACATTGGACTAGCGGGAGGTGAGCAGTTCTTC
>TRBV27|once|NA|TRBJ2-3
CASSTWGQRTDTQYF
TGTGCCAGCAGTACATGGGGACAACGCACAGATACGCAGTATTTT
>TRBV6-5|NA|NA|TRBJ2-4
CASASSLAKNIQYF
TGTGCCAGCGCCAGTAGTCTAGCCAAAAACATTCAGTACTTC
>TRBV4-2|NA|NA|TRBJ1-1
CASSQESSSNTEAFF
TGTGCCAGCAGCCAAGAAAGTTCCTCGAACACTGAAGCTTTCTTT
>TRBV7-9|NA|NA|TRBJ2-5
CASSAWDNQETQYF
TGTGCCAGCAGCGCCTGGGACAACCAAGAGACCCAGTACTTC
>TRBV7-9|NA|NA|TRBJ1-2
CASSSSEPRTANYGYTF
TGTGCCAGCAGCTCCTCAGAACCGAGGACAGCAAACTATGGCTACACCTTC
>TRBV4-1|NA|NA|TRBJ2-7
CASSQRGTPSYEQYF
TGCGCCAGCAGCCAACGCGGGACACCCTCCTACGAGCAGTACTTC
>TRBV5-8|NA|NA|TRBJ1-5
CASSLIRAGGGNQPQHF
TGTGCCAGCAGCTTGATCAGGGCGGGGGGTGGCAATCAGCCCCAGCATTTT
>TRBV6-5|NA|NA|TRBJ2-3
CASSYSGQGGTDTQYF
TGTGCCAGCAGTTACTCGGGTCAGGGCGGCACAGATACGCAGTATTTT
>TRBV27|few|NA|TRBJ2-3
CASSLSRVADTQYF
TGTGCCAGCAGTTTATCGAGGGTCGCAGATACGCAGTATTTT
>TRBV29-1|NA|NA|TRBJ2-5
CSVESGEQETQYF
TGCAGCGTTGAATCAGGGGAACAAGAGACCCAGTACTTC
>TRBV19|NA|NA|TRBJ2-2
CATIAEGSGELFF
TGTGCCACGATAGCGGAAGGGTCCGGGGAGCTGTTTTTT
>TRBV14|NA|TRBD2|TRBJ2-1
CASSQTSGSRYEQFF
TGTGCCAGCAGCCAGACTAGCGGAAGTAGGTATGAGCAGTTCTTC
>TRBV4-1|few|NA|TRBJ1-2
CASSQVGTDYGYTF
TGCGCCAGCAGCCAAGTTGGTACAGACTATGGCTACACCTTC
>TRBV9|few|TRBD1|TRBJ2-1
CASSPRDRVNNEQFF
TGTGCCAGCAGCCCTCGGGACAGGGTTAACAATGAGCAGTTCTTC
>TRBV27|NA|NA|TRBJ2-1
CASSLGVGTYNEQFF
TGTGCCAGCAGTTTAGGGGTGGGGACCTACAATGAGCAGTTCTTC
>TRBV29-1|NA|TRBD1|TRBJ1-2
CSVDWDRGYGYTF
TGCAGCGTTGACTGGGACAGAGGCTATGGCTACACCTTC
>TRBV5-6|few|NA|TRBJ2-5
CASSLAVSGEETQYF
TGTGCCAGCAGCTTGGCCGTTTCGGGGGAAGAGACCCAGTACTTC
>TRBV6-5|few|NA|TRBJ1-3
CASSYNLNPGNTIYF
TGTGCCAGCAGTTACAATTTGAACCCTGGAAACACCATATATTTT
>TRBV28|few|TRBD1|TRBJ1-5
CATNTGDQPQHF
TGTGCCACAAATACAGGGGATCAGCCCCAGCATTTT
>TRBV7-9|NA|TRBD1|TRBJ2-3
CASSFNRQGPFTDTQYF
TGTGCCAGCAGCTTTAACCGACAGGGACCGTTCACAGATACGCAGTATTTT
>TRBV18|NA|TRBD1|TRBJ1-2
CASSAPGTGGYYGYTF
TGTGCCAGCTCAGCCCCCGGGACAGGGGGCTACTATGGCTACACCTTC
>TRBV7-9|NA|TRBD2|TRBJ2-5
CASSGGGAETQYF
TGTGCCAGCAGCGGCGGGGGGGCGGAGACCCAGTACTTC
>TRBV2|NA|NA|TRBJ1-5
CASSEEVRQPQHF
TGTGCCAGCAGTGAAGAAGTACGGCAGCCCCAGCATTTT
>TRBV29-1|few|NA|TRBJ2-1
CSVGGIGNNEQFF
TGCAGCGTTGGAGGGATCGGGAACAATGAGCAGTTCTTC